Following are 21 T cell receptor beta chains from one sample sequenced in a study of blood T cells in healthy people across ages. The authors ran a second PCR of 7 to 11 cycles using a sample-barcoded 5' primer and a J-beta primer mix. TCRdb re-derived calls from the 5' RACE reads in MiXCR, one entry per CDR3 protein. The table records around 1,800,000 distinct CDR3 sequences, about two fifths of them present only once. The sequenced material came from blood. Receptor source: a human donor in good health.

This clonotype showed up just a few times. The chain uses TRBV7-3 and TRBJ2-5; 8 bases match TRBD1. The CDR3 has 14 amino acids. Germline V gene lookup returns CDR1 SGHTA and CDR2 FQGTGA. V shed 5 bases and J 5 bases; nucleotides not matched to a gene: 7. CDR3 loop: CASSTSGGAETQYF. The CDR3 DNA reads TGTGCCAGCAGCACCTCAGGGGGCGCGGAGACCCAGTACTTC.

This clonotype was picked up a small number of times. The rearrangement uses TRBV7-2 and TRBJ1-2; maybe TRBD1 (5 bases). CDR1 is SGHTA and CDR2 is FQGNSA in the germline V gene. V gave up 5 bases and J gave up 7 bases, with 23 bases separating them. The CDR3 totals 16 residues. The CDR3 DNA follows: TGTGCCAGCAGCCCCGAGGGGCAGGGTTTCTTTGGTGGCTACACCTTC. This translates into CASSPEGQGFFGGYTF.

V usage is TRBV7-9 and J usage is TRBJ2-1; D tentatively reads TRBD1 or TRBD2 (5 bases each). V was trimmed by 7 bases and J by 3 bases, leaving 13 bases between them. CDR1 and CDR2 from the germline V gene are SEHNR and FQNEAQ (reference sequence). The CDR3 is made up of 14 amino acids. CDR3 nucleotide sequence: TGTGCCAGCAAAAATACGGGGCGCTACAATGAGCAGTTCTTC. Translation: CASKNTGRYNEQFF. Complete variable domain (other parts from reference TRBV7-9 and TRBJ2-1): DTGVSQNPRHKITKRGQNVTFRCDPISEHNRLYWYRQTLGQGPEFLTYFQNEAQLEKSRLLSDRFSAERPKGSFSTLEIQRTEQGDSAMYLCASKNTGRYNEQFFGPGTRLTVL.

The rearrangement links TRBV6-5 to TRBJ2-5; 13 bases agree with TRBD2. Germline values: CDR1 MNHEY, CDR2 SVGAGI. V gave up 0 bases and J gave up 1 base; unmatched junction bases: 5. The CDR3 loop spans 18 amino acids. Here the CDR3 reads CASSYSGTSGECQETQYF. In DNA form, the CDR3 reads TGTGCCAGCAGTTACTCGGGGACTAGCGGGGAGTGCCAAGAGACCCAGTACTTC.

V and J are TRBV10-3 and TRBJ2-5; D gene uncertain. V was pared by 10 bases and J by 5 bases, with 11 bases between. The CDR3 is made up of 11 amino acids. Germline V gives CDR1 ENHRY, CDR2 SYGVKD. DNA of the CDR3: TGTGCCACCCAAACCGCGGAGACCCAGTACTTC. Protein: CATQTAETQYF.

This clonotype was picked up many times. CDR3 coding DNA: TGTGCCAGCAGCTTGTGGGGGGGCACTGAAGCTTTCTTT. The encoded protein is CASSLWGGTEAFF. The V gene is TRBV12-3 or TRBV12-4, the J gene TRBJ1-1, with D tentatively TRBD1 (5 bases). The CDR3 is made up of 13 amino acids. The V gene lost 6 bases and the J gene lost 4 bases, with 12 bases spanning the gap.

The rearrangement joins TRBV28 to TRBJ2-3; maybe TRBD1 (6 bases). The CDR3 totals 14 residues. Trimming took off 6 bases at V and 7 bases at J, with 17 bases between the two ends. Germline lookup yields CDR1 MDHEN and CDR2 SYDVKM. CDR3 residues: CASSLFRGRNTQYF. The CDR3 nucleotides read TGTGCCAGCAGCCTTTTCAGGGGACGGAATACGCAGTATTTT.

This clonotype has a handful of counts. The rearrangement uses TRBV2 and TRBJ2-1, with TRBD2 identical over 7 bases. With V trimmed by 2 bases and J by 5 bases, 3 bases remained unmatched. The CDR3 is 14 residues long. Per germline, CDR1 SNHLY and CDR2 FYNNEI. For the CDR3, the DNA is TGTGCCAGCAGTGAATATCTAGCGGACAATGAGCAGTTCTTC. Translated, it gives CASSEYLADNEQFF.

The chain has TRBV4-3 and TRBJ1-1; maybe TRBD1 (5 bases). CDR3 length: 15 residues. Trimming pared 1 base from V and 4 bases from J, leaving 13 bases between. Looked up from germline, CDR1 is LGHNA and CDR2 is YSLEER. Here the CDR3 reads CASSQVWGPSTEAFF. CDR3 DNA: TGCGCCAGCAGCCAAGTATGGGGACCGTCCACTGAAGCTTTCTTT.

As regards this clonotype: One junction end disagrees with the germline gene, perhaps due to a read error. The gene calls are TRBV4-3 and TRBJ2-1; 9 nucleotides align to TRBD1. The CDR3 contains 15 residues. The germline CDR1 and CDR2 sequences are LGHNA and YSLEER. CDR3: CAGSRGDRVSNEQFF. The CDR3, as DNA: TGCGCCGGCAGCCGAGGGGACAGGGTTTCCAATGAGCAGTTCTTC.

The V call is TRBV9, the J call TRBJ1-6, with D perhaps matching TRBD1 (6 bases). The V gene lost 0 bases and the J gene lost 7 bases, with 11 bases spanning the gap. There are 15 residues in the CDR3. Germline V gene sequence: CDR1 SGDLS, CDR2 YYNGEE. The CDR3 spells CASSVERGPNSPLHF. For the CDR3, the DNA is TGTGCCAGCAGCGTAGAACGGGGGCCCAATTCACCCCTCCACTTT.

This clonotype has more than one count but fewer than ten. The chain employs TRBV9 and TRBJ2-7; tentatively, D is TRBD1 or TRBD2 (5 bases each). Trimming removed 0 bases from V and 2 bases from J, with 12 bases in between. The CDR3 extends over 15 amino acids. Germline CDR1 and CDR2: SGDLS and YYNGEE. The CDR3 region is CASSVARDGTYEQYF. Here the CDR3 DNA reads TGTGCCAGCAGCGTAGCTAGGGACGGCACCTACGAGCAGTACTTC.

The V call is TRBV2, the J call TRBJ2-5; 9 bases match TRBD1. The CDR3 consists of 16 residues. Per germline, CDR1 SNHLY and CDR2 FYNNEI. The V segment lost 1 base and the J segment 6 bases; nucleotides outside the gene matches: 9. The CDR3 region is CASSEVWRQGVKTQYF. In nucleotides, the CDR3 is TGTGCCAGCAGTGAAGTTTGGAGACAGGGGGTAAAGACCCAGTACTTC.

This clonotype occurred a few times. The chain has TRBV7-3 and TRBJ2-5; 10 positions match TRBD2. Germline V lookup: CDR1 SGHTA, CDR2 FQGTGA. V shed 5 bases and J 5 bases; nucleotides not matched to a gene: 8. CDR3 size: 15 residues. DNA of the CDR3: TGTGCCAGCAGCCTTGGGACTAGCGTCGACGAGACCCAGTACTTC. This translates into CASSLGTSVDETQYF.

V usage is TRBV6-4 and J usage is TRBJ2-1; D is unclear. Trimming left V 6 bases short and J 0 bases short, with 12 bases between. Germline loops: CDR1 MRHNA, CDR2 SNTAGT. CDR3 size: 15 residues. In DNA form, the CDR3 reads TGTGCCAGCAGCCTTAGCCTGGGCTCCTACAATGAGCAGTTCTTC. Translation: CASSLSLGSYNEQFF.

J is TRBJ2-5 and V is TRBV3-1; TRBD2 matches 8 bases. The V segment lost 6 bases and the J segment 4 bases; nucleotides outside the gene matches: 4. In germline, CDR1 is LGHDT, CDR2 YNNKEL (reference sequence). This CDR3 spans 13 amino acids. The CDR3 region has the DNA TGTGCCAGCAGTTACGGACTAGCAGAGACCCAGTACTTC. Translation: CASSYGLAETQYF.

Comments on this clonotype: One junction end disagrees with the germline gene, perhaps due to a read error. The rearrangement links TRBV7-2 to TRBJ1-3; TRBD1 might be the D (6 bases). Germline V gives CDR1 SGHTA, CDR2 FQGNSA. This CDR3 spans 16 amino acids. This CDR3 reads CASSLPGAPGGNTIYF. The CDR3 DNA reads as TGTGCTAGCAGCTTACCGGGGGCCCCGGGTGGAAACACCATATATTTT.

In this sample, this clonotype turned up a few times. The chain combines TRBV2 with TRBJ2-1, with D possibly being TRBD1 (5 bases). The CDR3 runs 15 residues. Per germline, CDR1 SNHLY and CDR2 FYNNEI. V dropped 4 bases and J dropped 4 bases, with 14 bases sitting between them. In DNA, the CDR3 is TGTGCCAGCAGTGCGGACATCATACCTTACAATGAGCAGTTCTTC. Amino acids: CASSADIIPYNEQFF.

This chain uses TRBV5-1 with TRBJ1-5, with D possibly being TRBD1 (5 bases). Deletions cut 2 bases from V and 7 bases from J, with 16 bases between. The CDR3 loop spans 15 amino acids. The V gene's germline CDR1 is SGHRS and CDR2 YFSETQ. This CDR3 is CASSLEAAQGQPQHF. The CDR3 region has the DNA TGCGCCAGCAGCTTAGAGGCAGCTCAGGGACAGCCCCAGCATTTT.

The table lists this clonotype with a few counts. The CDR3 loop is CSRNEPGLSYEQYF. CDR3 sequence (DNA): TGCAGTCGCAATGAGCCGGGACTCAGCTACGAGCAGTACTTC. The chain has TRBV20-1 and TRBJ2-7; D might be TRBD2 (6 bases). V was cut by 8 bases and J by 3 bases, with 20 bases left in between. CDR1 is DFQATT and CDR2 is SNEGSKA in the germline V gene (reference sequence). This CDR3 region has 14 residues.

This clonotype came up a few times. The V gene is TRBV15, the J gene TRBJ2-3; 11 bases are a match to TRBD2. This CDR3 has 17 amino acids. V trimming: 0 bases; J trimming: 2 bases; junction bases outside the gene matches: 4. The germline gives CDR1 LNHNV, CDR2 YYDKDF (reference sequence). For the CDR3, the DNA is TGTGCCACCAGCAGAGAGACTAGCGGGGTCTCCACAGATACGCAGTATTTT. It is translated as CATSRETSGVSTDTQYF.